This TCR beta chain originates from a study of CD8+CD57+ T cells in acquired aplastic anemia. CD8+CD57+ cell expansion had been shown by flow cytometry in patients chosen for sequencing. There was no therapy given to any patient before the blood sampling took place. Genomic DNA constituted the template upon which TCR beta VDJ and CDR3 profiling was performed. TCRdb called the reads again in MiXCR, with one record for every CDR3 protein. The sample yields 160,000 or so distinct CDR3 sequences, more than 45% seen once. Material for sequencing was sorted CD4+, CD8+, or CD8+CD57+ T cells (not recorded which) from PBMCs. The receptor was isolated from a human donor with aplastic anemia.

This chain's CDR3 is CASSGRPGQNNSPLHF. The CDR3 DNA reads as TGCGCCAGCAGCGGGCGTCCGGGACAGAATAATTCACCCCTCCACTTT. The chain couples TRBV5-1 to TRBJ1-6; 7 bases align to TRBD1. There are 16 residues in the CDR3. The ends lost 4 bases at V and 5 bases at J; junction bases unmatched: 9. Germline loops: CDR1 SGHRS, CDR2 YFSETQ.